Shown below are 27 T cell receptor beta chains from a single sample sequenced in a study of OX40 agonist ivuxolimab in advanced cancers. Sequenced by immunoSEQ multiplex PCR; TCRdb stores in-frame clones only, minus some. Here the sample spans about 88,000 clones, 70% to 85% being singletons. The sequences come from CD4+ or CD8+ T cells sorted from blood, collected in a trial of the OX40 agonist ivuxolimab. The receptors here all came from an adult with an advanced solid tumor such as melanoma, head and neck, liver or kidney cancer.

This rearrangement joins TRBV6-1 to TRBJ2-1, with a weak D call TRBD1 (6 bases). This CDR3 contains 15 residues. Between the trimmed V and J ends, which lost 4 bases and 0 bases, there was a span of 10 bases. Germline CDR1 reads MNHNS; CDR2 reads SASEGT. The CDR3 DNA follows: TGTGCCAGCAGTGGAACAGGGAGCTCCTACAATGAGCAGTTCTTC. Translating it yields CASSGTGSSYNEQFF.

This chain connects TRBV6-5 to TRBJ2-7; maybe TRBD1 (5 bases). Trimming cost V 0 bases and J 2 bases, with 11 bases left between them. The germline gives CDR1 MNHEY, CDR2 SVGAGI. The CDR3 consists of 15 residues. CDR3 coding DNA: TGTGCCAGCAGTTACTCGCCGACAGCAACCTACGAGCAGTACTTC. This sequence encodes CASSYSPTATYEQYF.

This rearrangement joins TRBV19 to TRBJ2-1, with TRBD2 matching 7 bases. There are 16 residues in the CDR3. Germline-derived CDR1 and CDR2 are LNHDA and SQIVND (reference sequence). The V gene end was trimmed by 5 bases and the J gene end by 4 bases; junction bases not matched to a gene: 11. DNA of the CDR3: TGTGCCAGTAGTCCCCCTAGCGGAGAACGGTACAATGAGCAGTTCTTC. As protein: CASSPPSGERYNEQFF. The whole variable domain, remainder taken from reference TRBV19 and TRBJ2-1, is DGGITQSPKYLFRKEGQNVTLSCEQNLNHDAMYWYRQDPGQGLRLIYYSQIVNDFQKGDIAEGYSVSREKKESFPLTVTSAQKNPTAFYLCASSPPSGERYNEQFFGPGTRLTVL.

DNA of the CDR3: TGCGCCAGCAGCTCCGGACAGGGATGGGACACAGATACGCAGTATTTT. Its protein is CASSSGQGWDTDTQYF. The chain employs TRBV5-1 and TRBJ2-3; 8 positions match TRBD1. The CDR3 contains 16 residues. Germline V gene data show CDR1 as SGHRS and CDR2 as YFSETQ. The junction had 8 bases not matched to a gene; V was cut back by 3 bases and J by 2 bases.

The rearrangement links TRBV2 to TRBJ2-3, with D uncertain. The CDR3 runs 14 residues. Germline CDR1 and CDR2: SNHLY and FYNNEI. Trimming took off 6 bases at V and 3 bases at J, with 13 bases between the two ends. The DNA for the CDR3 is TGTGCCAGCAGCCCACTCGAAAGGACAGATACGCAGTATTTT. Its translation: CASSPLERTDTQYF.

The chain is built from TRBV11-3 and TRBJ2-2; 7 nucleotides line up with TRBD2. The CDR3 runs 15 residues. V lost 5 bases to trimming and J lost 5 bases; unmatched junction nucleotides: 8. Per germline, CDR1 SGHNT and CDR2 YENEEA. The CDR3 is CASSPRGTGTGELFF. The DNA for the CDR3 is TGTGCCAGCAGCCCGCGGGGGACTGGAACCGGGGAGCTGTTTTTT.

This clone is categorized as medium-sized. V usage is TRBV14 and J usage is TRBJ2-1; 8 bases are shared with TRBD1. Germline V gene data show CDR1 as SGHDN and CDR2 as FVKESK. J was trimmed by 5 bases and V by 4 bases; bases with no gene match: 10. The CDR3 runs 16 residues. Here the CDR3 reads CASSPPDRDLDNEQFF. The DNA for the CDR3 is TGTGCCAGCAGCCCTCCGGACAGGGATCTCGACAATGAGCAGTTCTTC.

The chain couples TRBV11-2 to TRBJ2-1; D not certain. The CDR3 runs to 15 residues. V lost 1 base, J lost 8 bases, and 15 bases lay in between. Germline V gives CDR1 SGHAT, CDR2 FQNNGV. The CDR3 sequence: CASSLVAVYIDEQFF. The CDR3 bases are TGTGCCAGCAGCTTAGTTGCGGTATATATAGATGAGCAGTTCTTC. Full variable domain (remainder filled in from reference TRBV11-2 and TRBJ2-1): EAGVAQSPRYKIIEKRQSVAFWCNPISGHATLYWYQQILGQGPKLLIQFQNNGVVDDSQLPKDRFSAERLKGVDSTLKIQPAKLEDSAVYLCASSLVAVYIDEQFFGPGTRLTVL.

V and J are TRBV11-2 and TRBJ2-3; no definite D call. Trimming removed 3 bases from V and 2 bases from J, with 3 bases in between. Germline V gene data show CDR1 as SGHAT and CDR2 as FQNNGV. This CDR3 has 12 residues. The CDR3 sequence: CASSLVTDTQYF. CDR3 DNA: TGTGCCAGCAGCTTGGTCACAGATACGCAGTATTTT. Using reference TRBV11-2 and TRBJ2-3 for the parts outside the CDR3, the full variable domain is EAGVAQSPRYKIIEKRQSVAFWCNPISGHATLYWYQQILGQGPKLLIQFQNNGVVDDSQLPKDRFSAERLKGVDSTLKIQPAKLEDSAVYLCASSLVTDTQYFGPGTRLTVL.

About this clone: An end of the junction differs from the germline gene, which may be a read error. This rearrangement joins TRBV7-6 to TRBJ2-7; D call uncertain. The CDR3 runs to 15 residues. Germline CDR1 and CDR2: SGHVS and FNYEAQ. The CDR3 is CASSLERDFNYQQYF. The CDR3 bases are TGTGCCAGCAGCTTAGAACGAGACTTCAACTACCAGCAGTACTTC.

This chain uses TRBV11-3 with TRBJ2-3; D is perhaps TRBD1 (6 bases). The germline V and J ends were trimmed by 6 bases and 2 bases, with 18 bases remaining between them. The CDR3 sequence is 16 residues long. Germline CDR1 and CDR2: SGHNT and YENEEA. CDR3 nucleotides: TGTGCCAGCAGGGGACGACAGGCGGCCTACACAGATACGCAGTATTTT. The encoded protein is CASRGRQAAYTDTQYF.

CDR3: CASSQGSEVGNYNEQFF. The CDR3 DNA sequence: TGCGCCAGCAGCCAAGGGTCGGAGGTAGGCAATTACAATGAGCAGTTCTTC. V usage is TRBV4-1 and J usage is TRBJ2-1; D may be TRBD2 (5 bases). Trimming cost V 1 base and J 4 bases, with 17 bases left between them. This CDR3 is 17 amino acids long. CDR1 is MGHRA, CDR2 YSYEKL, per germline.

The chain joins TRBV5-4 to TRBJ2-1; weak D call: TRBD2 (6 bases). The CDR3 spans 17 residues. V shed 1 base and J shed 3 bases, with 17 bases lying between them. Germline V gene lookup returns CDR1 SGHNT and CDR2 YYREEE (reference sequence). The CDR3: CASSLRGGGPVYNEQFF. The CDR3 DNA sequence: TGTGCCAGCAGCTTGCGGGGTGGAGGGCCAGTCTACAATGAGCAGTTCTTC.

The chain joins TRBV23-1 to TRBJ2-7, with D unclear. TRBV23-1 is placed among ORFs of uncertain function. This CDR3 region has 9 residues. V dropped 11 bases and J dropped 0 bases, with 2 bases sitting between them. CDR3 sequence (DNA): TGCGCCGTCTCCTACGAGCAGTACTTC. The encoded protein is CAVSYEQYF.

The chain couples TRBV5-1 to TRBJ2-1, with D perhaps being TRBD1 or TRBD2 (5 bases each). CDR1 and CDR2 (germline): SGHRS, YFSETQ. V gave up 3 bases and J gave up 2 bases, with 15 bases separating them. This CDR3 has 16 residues. In nucleotides, the CDR3 is TGCGCCAGCAGCTCCGGACACCCGAGGGCCTACAATGAGCAGTTCTTC. Amino acids: CASSSGHPRAYNEQFF.

The chain joins TRBV9 to TRBJ2-7; 10 positions agree with TRBD2. This CDR3 has 14 amino acids. The germline CDR1 and CDR2 sequences are SGDLS and YYNGEE. V shed 4 bases, J shed 3 bases, and the junction held 4 bases outside the gene matches. In nucleotides, the CDR3 is TGTGCCAGCAGCCAGACTAGCGGGTACTACGAGCAGTACTTC. It is translated as CASSQTSGYYEQYF.

V and J are TRBV5-4 and TRBJ2-4; TRBD2 agrees at 7 bases. Germline V gives CDR1 SGHNT, CDR2 YYREEE (reference sequence). J gave up 0 bases and V 0 bases, and 9 bases lay outside the gene matches. This CDR3 spans 18 amino acids. CDR3 amino acids: CASSLGGAGTLAKNIQYF. The CDR3 region has the DNA TGTGCCAGCAGCTTGGGCGGAGCGGGAACTCTAGCCAAAAACATTCAGTACTTC.

V and J are TRBV29-1 and TRBJ2-3; D might be TRBD1 or TRBD2, each matching 6 bases. Germline CDR1 reads SQVTM; CDR2 reads ANQGSEA. The CDR3 spans 13 residues. The V end was cut by 4 bases, the J end by 3 bases, with 11 bases between. Here the CDR3 DNA reads TGCAGCGTTGTAACAGGGAGGACAGATACGCAGTATTTT. Amino acids: CSVVTGRTDTQYF.

The genes are TRBV21-1 and TRBJ1-5; the table's TRBD1 call for D was not verified on the DNA. TRBV21-1 is a pseudogene. The CDR3 loop spans 13 amino acids. CDR3 amino acids: CASSPLANQPQHF. Here the CDR3 DNA reads TGTGCCAGCAGCCCCTTGGCTAATCAGCCCCAGCATTTT.

The rearrangement uses TRBV7-9 and TRBJ1-2, with 10 bases matching TRBD1. The CDR3 is 15 residues long. Per germline, CDR1 SEHNR and CDR2 FQNEAQ (reference sequence). The ends lost 5 bases at V and 6 bases at J; junction bases unmatched: 9. This CDR3 reads CASSATRGTGDGYTF. The CDR3 bases are TGTGCCAGCAGCGCTACTAGGGGGACAGGGGATGGCTACACCTTC. Drawing the rest from reference TRBV7-9 and TRBJ1-2, the complete variable domain is DTGVSQNPRHKITKRGQNVTFRCDPISEHNRLYWYRQTLGQGPEFLTYFQNEAQLEKSRLLSDRFSAERPKGSFSTLEIQRTEQGDSAMYLCASSATRGTGDGYTFGSGTRLTVV.

This chain uses TRBV9 with TRBJ1-1, with a tentative D call TRBD1 (5 bases). This CDR3 region has 14 residues. CDR1 is SGDLS, CDR2 YYNGEE, per germline. Between the trimmed V and J ends, which lost 0 bases and 2 bases, there was a span of 8 bases. The chain's CDR3 is CASSVDGGNTEAFF. The DNA of the CDR3 is TGTGCCAGCAGCGTAGATGGGGGAAACACTGAAGCTTTCTTT. The whole variable domain, remainder taken from reference TRBV9 and TRBJ1-1, is DSGVTQTPKHLITATGQRVTLRCSPRSGDLSVYWYQQSLDQGLQFLIQYYNGEERAKGNILERFSAQQFPDLHSELNLSSLELGDSALYFCASSVDGGNTEAFFGQGTRLTVV.

The DNA for the CDR3 is TGTGCCAGCAGTTTACTAGCGGGAGGGCCGTCCTACGAGCAGTACTTC. This sequence encodes CASSLLAGGPSYEQYF. The J gene is TRBJ2-7, the V gene TRBV27; 12 nucleotides align to TRBD2. The germline gives CDR1 MNHEY, CDR2 SMNVEV (reference sequence). After removal of 2 bases from V and 1 base from J, the junction contained 3 bases not matched to a gene. The CDR3 has 16 residues.

Only one count was recorded for this clone. The chain couples TRBV10-1 to TRBJ2-2; a possible D gene is TRBD1 (5 bases). Germline CDR1 WNHNN, CDR2 SYGVQD (reference sequence). This CDR3 has 15 amino acids. V gave up 5 bases and J gave up 2 bases, with 12 bases separating them. CDR3 in DNA: TGCGCCAGCAGTCCCCCCAGGGCCAACACCGGGGAGCTGTTTTTT. Protein: CASSPPRANTGELFF.

The chain carries TRBV7-9 and TRBJ1-4; TRBD1 might be the D (5 bases). Germline-derived CDR1 and CDR2 are SEHNR and FQNEAQ (reference sequence). The CDR3 totals 15 residues. Trimming took off 6 bases at V and 4 bases at J, with 15 bases between the two ends. The DNA of the CDR3 is TGTGCCAGCAGTCTCGGGGGTCGTGGTAATGAAAAACTGTTTTTT. This sequence encodes CASSLGGRGNEKLFF.

The chain links TRBV5-4 to TRBJ2-5; 10 bases are shared with TRBD2. The CDR3 contains 15 residues. J lost 3 bases, V lost 3 bases, and 5 bases had no gene match. The germline gives CDR1 SGHNT, CDR2 YYREEE (reference sequence). CDR3 coding DNA: TGTGCCAGCAGCTCGCCCGGGACTAGCGAAGAGACCCAGTACTTC. Protein product: CASSSPGTSEETQYF. The variable domain in full, completed from reference TRBV5-4 and TRBJ2-5, reads ETGVTQSPTHLIKTRGQQVTLRCSSQSGHNTVSWYQQALGQGPQFIFQYYREEENGRGNFPPRFSGLQFPNYSSELNVNALELDDSALYLCASSSPGTSEETQYFGPGTRLLVL.

The V call is TRBV5-1, the J call TRBJ2-1; the match to TRBD1 covers 10 bases. CDR3 length: 15 residues. Losses at the gene ends were 5 bases for V and 6 bases for J; bases not matched to a gene: 8. Germline V CDR1 and CDR2: SGHRS, YFSETQ. Here the CDR3 DNA reads TGCGCCAGCAGAATTTTGGGACAGGGGTCCAATGAGCAGTTCTTC. This gives the protein CASRILGQGSNEQFF.

This clone was observed once. The rearrangement links TRBV30 to TRBJ2-5; possible D gene TRBD1, 6 bases. Trimming cost V 2 bases and J 2 bases, with 12 bases left between them. CDR3 length: 14 residues. Germline CDR1 reads GTSNPN; CDR2 reads SVGIG (reference sequence). CDR3 coding DNA: TGTGCCTGGAGTAAGCGAGGGGGACAAGAGACCCAGTACTTC. This translates into CAWSKRGGQETQYF.